This TCR beta chain was identified in a study of CD8+ T cells in alopecia areata. As for the study in general: Treated patients were given 5 to 10 mg oral tofacitinib twice daily.

TCR sequencing used cDNA made by reverse transcription of extracted RNA. Here immunoSEQ multiplex PCR was the method, and the copy in TCRdb shows in-frame clones only, minus some. The data contain some 190,000 clones, approximately 50% of them singletons. CDR1 SEHNR and CDR2 FQNEAQ come from the germline V gene (reference sequence). The ends were cut back, 5 bases at V and 2 bases at J, with 10 bases in the middle. This CDR3 has 14 residues. This clone was counted between two and nine times. Treatment given: oral pan-JAK inhibitor, 5-10 mg twice daily. The chain recombines TRBV7-9 with TRBJ1-3; D gene uncertain. This sequence was found in a human donor with alopecia areata. The sequencing used CD8+ T cells sorted from blood, collected around week 54, from a patient treated with tofacitinib. In DNA, the CDR3 is TGTGCCAGCAGCAAGGGAGGGACTGGAAACACCATATATTTT. As protein: CASSKGGTGNTIYF.